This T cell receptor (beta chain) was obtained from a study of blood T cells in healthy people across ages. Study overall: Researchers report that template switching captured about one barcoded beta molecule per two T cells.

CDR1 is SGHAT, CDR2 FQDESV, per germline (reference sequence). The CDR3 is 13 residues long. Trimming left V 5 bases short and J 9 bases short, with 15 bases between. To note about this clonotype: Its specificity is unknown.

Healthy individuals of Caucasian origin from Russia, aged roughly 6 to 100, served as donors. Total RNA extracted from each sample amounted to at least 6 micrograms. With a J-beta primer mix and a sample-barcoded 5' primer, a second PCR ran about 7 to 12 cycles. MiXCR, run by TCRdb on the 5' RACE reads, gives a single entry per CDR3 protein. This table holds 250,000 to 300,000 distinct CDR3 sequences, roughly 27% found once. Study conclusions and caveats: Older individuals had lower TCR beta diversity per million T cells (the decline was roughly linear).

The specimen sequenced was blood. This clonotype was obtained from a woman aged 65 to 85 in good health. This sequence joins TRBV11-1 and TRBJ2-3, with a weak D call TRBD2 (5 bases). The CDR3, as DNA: TGTGCCAGCAGCCACCCGGGGTTTGGGACGCAGTATTTT. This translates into CASSHPGFGTQYF.